These T cell receptor beta chains were read from a single sample in a study of blood T cell repertoires in COVID-19. The repertoire was sequenced with immunoSEQ multiplex PCR; TCRdb's copy has only in-frame clones and lacks some. The top ten hold less than 3% of the sample, which has some 100,000 clones, 86% seen once. Sequencing was carried out using PBMCs or T cells enriched from blood (not recorded which). The receptor set was obtained from a woman aged 45 to 65 who had recovered from COVID-19. The CDR3 runs from the conserved cysteine through the conserved F or W. The D gene is left open where the match is weak. Size values are once, few and many counts, or a class for expanded clones, and some rows have none.

D	J	V	size	CDR3	DNA
TRBD1	TRBJ1-1	TRBV10-3	.	CAITPTGWTEAFF	TGTGCCATCACCCCGACAGGGTGGACTGAAGCTTTCTTT
.	TRBJ2-7	TRBV27	.	CASSHLDNAYEQYF	TGTGCCAGCAGTCACCTGGACAATGCCTACGAGCAGTACTTC
.	TRBJ2-5	TRBV7-3	.	CASAIKGGLETQYF	TGTGCCAGCGCAATAAAGGGGGGGCTGGAGACCCAGTACTTC
TRBD1	TRBJ1-1	TRBV15	.	CATSRVTGVNTEAFF	TGTGCCACCAGCAGAGTTACAGGGGTGAACACTGAAGCTTTCTTT
.	TRBJ1-1	TRBV28	.	CASTPRGGRTEAFF	TGTGCCAGCACCCCGAGGGGGGGGCGGACTGAAGCTTTCTTT
.	TRBJ1-2	TRBV28	.	CASRSGGDYGYTF	TGTGCCAGCAGGTCCGGAGGGGACTATGGCTACACCTTC
TRBD1	TRBJ2-7	TRBV9	.	CASSVGFGQDYEQYF	TGTGCCAGCAGCGTAGGGTTCGGACAGGACTACGAGCAGTACTTC
TRBD1	TRBJ1-2	TRBV30	.	CAWIPRQGYGYTF	TGTGCCTGGATCCCTAGACAGGGCTATGGCTACACCTTC
TRBD1	TRBJ2-7	TRBV7-6	.	CASSLETTGGSVYEQYF	TGTGCCAGCAGCTTAGAGACAACAGGGGGATCGGTCTACGAGCAGTACTTC
.	TRBJ1-6	TRBV18	.	CASSSRQDNSPLHF	TGTGCCAGCTCTTCCAGACAGGATAATTCACCCCTCCACTTT
.	TRBJ2-2	TRBV27	.	CASSFTISTGELFF	TGTGCCAGCAGTTTCACAATCTCCACCGGGGAGCTGTTTTTT
.	TRBJ2-3	TRBV4-1	.	CASSQVSLRTDTQYF	TGCGCCAGCAGCCAAGTGTCACTTCGCACAGATACGCAGTATTTT
.	TRBJ2-7	TRBV28	few	CASSPGSLDSYEQYF	TGTGCCAGCTCCCCCGGCAGCCTAGATTCCTACGAGCAGTACTTC
.	TRBJ2-7	TRBV4-1	.	CASSHPYSYEQYF	TGCGCCAGCAGCCACCCCTATTCGTACGAGCAGTACTTC
TRBD2	TRBJ2-7	TRBV28	.	CASSSRGLAGVYEQYF	TGTGCCAGCAGTTCTAGGGGACTAGCGGGAGTCTACGAGCAGTACTTC
TRBD2	TRBJ2-1	TRBV9	.	CASSAGLADNEQFF	TGTGCCAGCAGCGCCGGACTAGCGGACAATGAGCAGTTCTTC
.	TRBJ1-2	TRBV29-1	.	CSVEPPFGYGYTF	TGCAGCGTTGAACCCCCTTTCGGCTATGGCTACACCTTC
.	TRBJ2-7	TRBV5-1	.	CASRIGGFSYEQYF	TGCGCCAGCCGTATAGGCGGGTTCTCCTACGAGCAGTACTTC
.	TRBJ2-7	TRBV5-1	.	CASSVGDKQYEQYF	TGCGCCAGCAGCGTGGGGGACAAACAGTACGAGCAGTACTTC
TRBD2	TRBJ2-5	TRBV11-2	.	CASSYSGLGAGAQETQYF	TGTGCCAGCAGCTATAGCGGGTTAGGGGCGGGAGCCCAGGAGACCCAGTACTTC
TRBD1	TRBJ2-7	TRBV6-5	.	CASKRDRGSGEQYF	TGTGCCAGCAAACGGGACAGGGGATCCGGGGAGCAGTACTTC
TRBD1	TRBJ2-3	TRBV30	.	CAWGQGGTDTQYF	TGTGCCTGGGGACAGGGTGGCACAGATACGCAGTATTTT
.	TRBJ1-1	TRBV5-6	.	CASSLTGTEAFF	TGTGCCAGCAGCTTGACAGGCACTGAAGCTTTCTTT
.	TRBJ2-3	TRBV5-4	once	CASSQTLRSTDTQYF	TGTGCCAGCAGCCAGACACTCAGAAGCACAGATACGCAGTATTTT
TRBD2	TRBJ2-1	TRBV10-1	.	CASSDHRPLGLAGAEQFF	TGCGCCAGCAGTGACCACCGACCGTTGGGACTAGCGGGAGCTGAGCAGTTCTTC
.	TRBJ1-1	TRBV19	.	CASSISARENTEAFF	TGTGCCAGTAGTATATCGGCTCGGGAAAACACTGAAGCTTTCTTT
.	TRBJ1-4	TRBV6-5	.	CASSYRGGAEKLFF	TGTGCCAGCAGTTACCGGGGTGGCGCGGAAAAACTGTTTTTT
.	TRBJ1-6	TRBV5-6	.	CASSETLTRKSSYNSPLHF	TGTGCCAGCAGCGAAACCCTTACGAGGAAAAGCTCCTATAATTCACCCCTCCACTTT
.	TRBJ1-1	TRBV11-3	.	CASSPRGGTEAFF	TGTGCCAGCAGCCCCAGGGGTGGCACTGAAGCTTTCTTT
.	TRBJ1-4	TRBV4-2	.	CASRPWEGDGTNEKLFF	TGTGCCAGCCGACCGTGGGAGGGAGATGGAACTAATGAAAAACTGTTTTTT
TRBD1	TRBJ1-5	TRBV28	.	CASRDPGQGFSNQPQHF	TGTGCCAGCCGAGACCCGGGACAGGGCTTTAGCAATCAGCCCCAGCATTTT
.	TRBJ2-3	TRBV10-3	.	CAISRSPGLTDTQYF	TGTGCCATCAGCCGATCTCCGGGACTCACAGATACGCAGTATTTT
.	TRBJ1-3	TRBV6-1	few	CASSESRSRSGNTIYF	TGTGCCAGCAGTGAATCGCGGTCCAGATCTGGAAACACCATATATTTT
TRBD2	TRBJ2-5	TRBV9	.	CASSGSPGLAGGETQYF	TGTGCCAGCAGCGGGTCACCGGGACTAGCGGGAGGAGAGACCCAGTACTTC
TRBD1	TRBJ2-1	TRBV3-1/TRBV3-2	once	CASSQETGGSYNEQFF	TGTGCCAGCAGCCAAGAGACAGGGGGTTCCTACAATGAGCAGTTCTTC
TRBD1	TRBJ2-7	TRBV27	few	CASSSDRVEPSYEQYF	TGTGCCAGCAGTTCGGACAGGGTAGAACCCTCCTACGAGCAGTACTTC
TRBD2	TRBJ2-3	TRBV5-1	.	CASSLGRTSGSSYTQYF	TGCGCCAGCAGCTTGGGCCGGACTAGCGGGAGTAGTTATACGCAGTATTTT
TRBD1	TRBJ1-2	TRBV5-1	.	CASSPDRDGYTF	TGCGCCAGCAGCCCTGACAGGGATGGCTACACCTTC
TRBD1	TRBJ1-2	TRBV3-1/TRBV3-2	once	CASSQHRGVGGYTF	TGTGCCAGCAGCCAACACAGGGGGGTAGGCGGCTACACCTTC
.	TRBJ1-2	TRBV27	.	CASSLNRDYGYTF	TGTGCCAGCAGTTTAAACAGAGACTATGGCTACACCTTC
.	TRBJ2-7	TRBV19	.	CASSMGVGTGESYEQYF	TGTGCCAGTAGTATGGGGGTCGGGACGGGAGAGTCGTACGAGCAGTACTTC
.	TRBJ1-2	TRBV19	.	CASREGYGYTF	TGTGCCAGTAGGGAGGGTTATGGCTACACCTTC
.	TRBJ1-6	TRBV10-3	.	CAISDSGGNSPLHF	TGTGCCATCAGTGATTCGGGTGGCAATTCACCCCTCCACTTT
TRBD2	TRBJ2-7	TRBV11-2	.	CASSLEREATYEQYF	TGTGCCAGCAGCTTGGAGCGGGAGGCAACCTACGAGCAGTACTTC
.	TRBJ2-5	TRBV27	.	CASSFLYGQTQETQYF	TGTGCCAGCAGTTTTCTTTACGGACAAACACAAGAGACCCAGTACTTC
TRBD1	TRBJ2-1	TRBV5-8	few	CASSLYLGQGADEQFF	TGTGCCAGCAGCTTGTATCTGGGACAGGGGGCCGATGAGCAGTTCTTC
TRBD1	TRBJ2-7	TRBV6-2/TRBV6-3	.	CASSEPGQAAYEQYF	TGTGCCAGCAGTGAGCCGGGACAGGCCGCCTACGAGCAGTACTTC
.	TRBJ1-4	TRBV28	.	CAAEQASNEKLFF	TGTGCCGCGGAACAGGCATCTAATGAAAAACTGTTTTTT
TRBD1	TRBJ1-1	TRBV30	.	CAWIGRDRVFSEAFF	TGTGCCTGGATTGGGAGGGACAGGGTGTTCTCCGAAGCTTTCTTT
TRBD1	TRBJ1-1	TRBV28	.	CASRQGGRVTEAFF	TGTGCCAGCAGACAGGGGGGAAGGGTCACTGAAGCTTTCTTT
TRBD1	TRBJ2-1	TRBV28	.	CASSPSDRGLYNEQFF	TGTGCCAGCAGCCCGTCCGACAGGGGGCTCTACAATGAGCAGTTCTTC
.	TRBJ1-1	TRBV18	.	CASSPREEVNTEAFF	TGTGCCAGCTCACCAAGAGAGGAGGTGAACACTGAAGCTTTCTTT
.	TRBJ2-2	TRBV10-3	.	CAISEQGGTGELFF	TGTGCCATCAGTGAACAGGGGGGGACCGGGGAGCTGTTTTTT